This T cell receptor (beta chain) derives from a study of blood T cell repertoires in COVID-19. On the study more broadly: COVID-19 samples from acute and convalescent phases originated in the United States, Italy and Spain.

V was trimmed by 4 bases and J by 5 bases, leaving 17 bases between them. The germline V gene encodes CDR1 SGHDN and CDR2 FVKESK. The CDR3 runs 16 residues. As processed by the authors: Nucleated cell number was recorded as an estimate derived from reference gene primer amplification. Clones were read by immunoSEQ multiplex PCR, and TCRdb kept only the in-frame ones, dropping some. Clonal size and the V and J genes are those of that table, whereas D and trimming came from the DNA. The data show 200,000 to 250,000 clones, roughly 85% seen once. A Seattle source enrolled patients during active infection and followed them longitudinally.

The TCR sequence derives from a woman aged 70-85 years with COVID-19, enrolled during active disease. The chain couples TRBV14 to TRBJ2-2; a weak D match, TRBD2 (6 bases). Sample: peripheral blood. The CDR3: CASSLVWGRRTGELFF. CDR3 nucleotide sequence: TGTGCCAGCAGCCTAGTCTGGGGGAGGAGGACCGGGGAGCTGTTTTTT.